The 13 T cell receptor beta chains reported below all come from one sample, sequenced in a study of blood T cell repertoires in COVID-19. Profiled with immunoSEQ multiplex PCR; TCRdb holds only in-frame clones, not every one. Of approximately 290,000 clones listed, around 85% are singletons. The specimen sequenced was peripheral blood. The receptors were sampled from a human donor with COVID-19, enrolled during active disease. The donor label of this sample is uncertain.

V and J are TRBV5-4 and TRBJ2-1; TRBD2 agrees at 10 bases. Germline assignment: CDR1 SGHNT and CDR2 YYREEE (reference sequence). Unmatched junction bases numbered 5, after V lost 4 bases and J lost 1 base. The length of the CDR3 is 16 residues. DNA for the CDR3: TGTGCCAGCAGCGCCGCGACTAGCGGGTCCTACAATGAGCAGTTCTTC. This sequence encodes CASSAATSGSYNEQFF.

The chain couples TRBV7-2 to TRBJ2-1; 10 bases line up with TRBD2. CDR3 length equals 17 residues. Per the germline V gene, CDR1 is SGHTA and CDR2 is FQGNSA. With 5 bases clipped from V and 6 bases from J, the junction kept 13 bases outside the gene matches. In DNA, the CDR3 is TGTGCCAGCAGCCTCCTAGGGGCTAGCGGGAGTCTCAATGAGCAGTTCTTC. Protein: CASSLLGASGSLNEQFF.

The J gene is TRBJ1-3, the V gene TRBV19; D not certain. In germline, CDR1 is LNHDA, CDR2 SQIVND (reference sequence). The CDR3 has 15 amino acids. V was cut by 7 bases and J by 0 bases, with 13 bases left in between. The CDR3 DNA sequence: TGTGCCAGTAACCCAACACGGGACTCTGGAAACACCATATATTTT. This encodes CASNPTRDSGNTIYF.

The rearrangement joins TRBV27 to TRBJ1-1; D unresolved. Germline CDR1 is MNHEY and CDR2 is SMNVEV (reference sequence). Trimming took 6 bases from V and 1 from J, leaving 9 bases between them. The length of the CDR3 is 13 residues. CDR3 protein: CASRFGRNTEAFF. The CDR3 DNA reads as TGTGCCAGCAGATTTGGGCGGAACACTGAAGCTTTCTTT.

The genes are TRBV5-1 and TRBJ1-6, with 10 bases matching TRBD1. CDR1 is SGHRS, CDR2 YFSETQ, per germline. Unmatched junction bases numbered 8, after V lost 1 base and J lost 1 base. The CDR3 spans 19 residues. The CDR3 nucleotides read TGCGCCAGCAGCTTGCAGGGACAGGGGTACCAATCCTATAATTCACCCCTCCACTTT. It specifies CASSLQGQGYQSYNSPLHF.

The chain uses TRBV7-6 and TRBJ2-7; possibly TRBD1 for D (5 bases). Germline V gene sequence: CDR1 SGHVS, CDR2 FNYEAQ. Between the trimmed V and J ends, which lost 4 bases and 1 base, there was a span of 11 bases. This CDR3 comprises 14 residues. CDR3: CASSSTQGSYEQYF. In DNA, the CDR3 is TGTGCCAGCAGCTCAACTCAGGGATCCTACGAGCAGTACTTC.

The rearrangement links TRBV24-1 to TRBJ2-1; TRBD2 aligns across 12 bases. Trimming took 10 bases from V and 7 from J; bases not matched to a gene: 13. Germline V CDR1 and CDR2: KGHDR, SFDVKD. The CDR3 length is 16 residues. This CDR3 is CATATSGSGGGNEQFF. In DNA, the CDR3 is TGTGCCACAGCGACTAGCGGGAGTGGGGGTGGAAATGAGCAGTTCTTC.

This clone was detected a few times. CDR3 in DNA: TGTGCCAGCAGCTTAGGGGACAGGGGGCTGAGCAATCAGCCCCAGCATTTT. Translation gives CASSLGDRGLSNQPQHF. V gene TRBV7-8 combines with J gene TRBJ1-5, with TRBD1 matching 12 bases. CDR1 is SGHVS, CDR2 FQNEAQ, per germline. This CDR3 is built from 17 residues. The ends lost 1 base at V and 1 base at J; junction bases unmatched: 2.

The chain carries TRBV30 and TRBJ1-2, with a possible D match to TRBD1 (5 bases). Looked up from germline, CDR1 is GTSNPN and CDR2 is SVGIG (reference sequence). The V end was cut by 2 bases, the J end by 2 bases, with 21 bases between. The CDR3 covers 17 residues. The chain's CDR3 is CAWSPLLGGDFNYGYTF. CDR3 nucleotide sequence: TGTGCCTGGAGTCCTTTGCTCGGAGGGGATTTCAACTATGGCTACACCTTC.

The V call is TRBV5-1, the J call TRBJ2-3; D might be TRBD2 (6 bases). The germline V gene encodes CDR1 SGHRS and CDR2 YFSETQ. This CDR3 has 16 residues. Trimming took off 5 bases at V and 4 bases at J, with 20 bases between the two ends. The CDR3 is CASSTWFLGGADTQYF. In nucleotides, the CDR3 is TGCGCCAGCAGTACCTGGTTTTTGGGAGGTGCAGATACGCAGTATTTT. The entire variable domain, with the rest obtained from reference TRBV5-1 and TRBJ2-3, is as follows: KAGVTQTPRYLIKTRGQQVTLSCSPISGHRSVSWYQQTPGQGLQFLFEYFSETQRNKGNFPGRFSGRQFSNSRSEMNVSTLELGDSALYLCASSTWFLGGADTQYFGPGTRLTVL.

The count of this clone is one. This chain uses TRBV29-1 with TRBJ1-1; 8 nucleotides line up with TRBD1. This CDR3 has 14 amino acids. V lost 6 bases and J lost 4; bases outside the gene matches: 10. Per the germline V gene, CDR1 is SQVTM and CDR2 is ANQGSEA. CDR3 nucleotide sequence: TGCAGCGTGACGGCGGCAGGGGGCGGCACTGAAGCTTTCTTT. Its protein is CSVTAAGGGTEAFF. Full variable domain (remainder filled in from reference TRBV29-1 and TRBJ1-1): SAVISQKPSRDICQRGTSLTIQCQVDSQVTMMFWYRQQPGQSLTLIATANQGSEATYESGFVIDKFPISRPNLTFSTLTVSNMSPEDSSIYLCSVTAAGGGTEAFFGQGTRLTVV.

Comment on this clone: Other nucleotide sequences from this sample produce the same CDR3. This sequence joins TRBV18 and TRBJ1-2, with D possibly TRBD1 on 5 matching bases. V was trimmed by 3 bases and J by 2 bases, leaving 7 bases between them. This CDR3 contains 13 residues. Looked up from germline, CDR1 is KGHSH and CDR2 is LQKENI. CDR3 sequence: CASSPDRNYGYTF. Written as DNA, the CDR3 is TGTGCCAGCTCACCCGACAGAAACTATGGCTACACCTTC.

The chain's CDR3 is CASSLIGTGADTQYF. CDR3 DNA: TGTGCCAGCAGCTTGATTGGCACCGGGGCAGATACGCAGTATTTT. The chain has TRBV5-4 and TRBJ2-3, with D maybe TRBD2 (5 bases). The V end lost 1 base, the J end lost 4 bases, and 13 bases lay between the germline ends. The V gene's germline CDR1 is SGHNT and CDR2 YYREEE (reference sequence). CDR3 length: 15 amino acids.